This T cell receptor (beta chain) was found in a study of T cells in severe cutaneous drug reactions. Study-wide results and limits: Tolerant-control and healthy-donor PBMC lacked or rarely had the public CDR3 found in blisters.

The CDR3 covers 13 residues. Germline V gene lookup returns CDR1 SGHDT and CDR2 YYEEEE. The donors had carbamazepine-induced Stevens-Johnson syndrome or toxic epidermal necrolysis. TCR subtype-specific primers in iRepertoire multiplex PCR prepared libraries for bulk and single-cell sequencing. TCRdb re-called the multiplex PCR reads and gives one entry per CDR3 protein, without DNA. In all, the sample yields over 7,000 distinct CDR3 sequences. With regard to this clonotype: What it binds is not known.

The chain links TRBV5-6 to TRBJ2-7; TCRdb outputs TRBD1, but without DNA this stays unchecked. This clonotype was obtained from a human donor with a severe cutaneous adverse drug reaction. Sequenced sample: cells from a skin blister. CDR3 region: CASRLEGANEQYF.